This passage covers 30 T cell receptor beta chains from one sample sequenced in a study of T cells in Graves' hyperthyroidism and ophthalmopathy. Amplified TCR beta CDR3 regions derived from RNA transcripts. HTBI primers were employed in a first-round RT-PCR of the TCR CDR3. In TCRdb, the multiplex PCR reads were re-called with MiXCR into one record per CDR3 protein. The table includes about 320,000 distinct CDR3 sequences, over 15% detected once. The sample consisted of blood. The origin of the receptors is a man in his thirties or forties with Graves' hyperthyroidism.

The chain combines TRBV5-1 with TRBJ1-4; 8 bases fit TRBD1. This CDR3 has 15 amino acids. CDR1 SGHRS and CDR2 YFSETQ come from the germline V gene. V gave up 4 bases and J gave up 5 bases; unmatched junction bases: 7. In DNA form, the CDR3 reads TGCGCCAGCAGCCCACAGGACAGGGAGAATGAAAAACTGTTTTTT. It is translated as CASSPQDRENEKLFF.

The chain has TRBV29-1 and TRBJ2-3, with 7 bases lining up with TRBD1. Germline V gene sequence: CDR1 SQVTM, CDR2 ANQGSEA. With V trimmed by 3 bases and J by 0 bases, 6 bases remained unmatched. This CDR3 has 15 residues. Here the CDR3 reads CSVDAGTASTDTQYF. The CDR3 DNA sequence: TGCAGCGTTGACGCCGGGACAGCAAGCACAGATACGCAGTATTTT.

This clonotype has just a few counts. The genes are TRBV5-8 and TRBJ2-4; D not certain. V was shortened by 4 bases and J by 0 bases, with 11 bases between the two germline ends. This CDR3 comprises 15 residues. Germline loops: CDR1 SGHTS, CDR2 YDEGEE. The CDR3 protein is CASSVAYLAKNIQYF. CDR3 DNA: TGTGCCAGCAGCGTCGCTTATTTAGCCAAAAACATTCAGTACTTC.

The sample holds many counts of this clonotype. J is TRBJ2-7 and V is TRBV28, with TRBD1 as a possible D gene (6 bases). CDR3 length: 16 amino acids. Per germline, CDR1 MDHEN and CDR2 SYDVKM. V was shortened by 3 bases and J by 3 bases, with 18 bases between the two germline ends. The CDR3, as DNA: TGTGCCAGCAGTTTCCGAAGCCGGGACAAACACTACGAGCAGTACTTC. This gives the protein CASSFRSRDKHYEQYF.

This clonotype was counted ten times or more. J is TRBJ2-3 and V is TRBV20-1, with D perhaps assigned TRBD1 or TRBD2 (5 bases each). Per germline, CDR1 DFQATT and CDR2 SNEGSKA (reference sequence). The CDR3 consists of 12 residues. The germline V and J ends were trimmed by 3 bases and 4 bases, with 8 bases remaining between them. CDR3 DNA sequence: TGCAGTGCTAGTGGGGGTCCAGATACGCAGTATTTT. Translating it yields CSASGGPDTQYF.

This clonotype appeared many times. V and J are TRBV6-1 and TRBJ2-1; D is unclear. The germline V and J ends were trimmed by 1 base and 5 bases, with 9 bases remaining between them. This CDR3 has 14 residues. Germline V lookup: CDR1 MNHNS, CDR2 SASEGT. The CDR3 reads CASSEGGLDNEQFF. CDR3 bases: TGTGCCAGCAGTGAAGGTGGATTGGACAATGAGCAGTTCTTC.

V gene TRBV24-1 combines with J gene TRBJ2-3; 9 bases are a match to TRBD1. Germline V gene sequence: CDR1 KGHDR, CDR2 SFDVKD. This CDR3 is 15 amino acids long. V shed 7 bases, J shed 0 bases, and the junction held 4 bases outside the gene matches. The CDR3 spells CATSRTGESTDTQYF. For the CDR3, the DNA is TGTGCCACCAGCCGGACAGGGGAAAGCACAGATACGCAGTATTTT.

This clonotype was picked up a small number of times. This rearrangement joins TRBV11-2 to TRBJ2-7, with D possibly being TRBD2 (6 bases). V lost 2 bases, J lost 5 bases, and 19 bases lay in between. Germline V gene data show CDR1 as SGHAT and CDR2 as FQNNGV. The CDR3 is made up of 16 amino acids. Here the CDR3 DNA reads TGTGCCAGCAGCTTAAATTCGGGAGCCCCGGAGCACGAGCAGTACTTC. Its protein product is CASSLNSGAPEHEQYF.

The chain couples TRBV27 to TRBJ2-7; D remains ambiguous. The germline CDR1 and CDR2 sequences are MNHEY and SMNVEV (reference sequence). CDR3 length: 13 residues. With 5 bases removed from V and 2 bases from J, the gap between germline ends came to 10 bases. The CDR3 nucleotides are TGTGCCAGCAGTGTTACGGATACCTACGAGCAGTACTTC. Translating it yields CASSVTDTYEQYF.

This clonotype was detected ten times or more. The rearrangement links TRBV2 to TRBJ2-3; no firm D call. This CDR3 region has 13 residues. Trimming left V 7 bases short and J 2 bases short, with 10 bases between. The germline V gene has CDR1 SNHLY and CDR2 FYNNEI. CDR3 DNA: TGTGCCAGCAAGGACGGGCCCACAGATACGCAGTATTTT. Amino acid sequence: CASKDGPTDTQYF.

This clonotype has ten or more counts. The chain couples TRBV6-1 to TRBJ2-5; D might be TRBD1 (6 bases). Germline V gene sequence: CDR1 MNHNS, CDR2 SASEGT. Trimming took 6 bases from V and 4 from J, leaving 15 bases between them. This CDR3 has 14 residues. CDR3 sequence (DNA): TGTGCCAGCAGCGAACCACAGGGTGGAGAGACCCAGTACTTC. Translated: CASSEPQGGETQYF.

This clonotype was counted between two and nine times. The chain couples TRBV27 to TRBJ1-4; D is ambiguous. The CDR3 length is 12 residues. V was shortened by 5 bases and J by 8 bases, with 9 bases between the two germline ends. Germline V gene data show CDR1 as MNHEY and CDR2 as SMNVEV (reference sequence). CDR3 amino acids: CASSHTPEKLFF. CDR3 coding DNA: TGTGCCAGCAGTCACACACCGGAAAAACTGTTTTTT.

Only a few counts were recorded for this clonotype. One end of the junction fails to match germline, which may point to a read error. The V call is TRBV20-1, the J call TRBJ2-2; no clear D. Germline V CDR1 and CDR2: DFQATT, SNEGSKA (reference sequence). The CDR3 runs 14 residues. Here the CDR3 reads CSASGVRNTEELFF. Written as DNA, the CDR3 is TGCAGTGCTAGCGGCGTGCGGAACACCGAGGAGCTGTTTTTT.

This clonotype appeared a few times. This chain joins TRBV5-1 and TRBJ2-7; tentative D call: TRBD2 (7 bases). The CDR3 loop spans 15 amino acids. V lost 4 bases and J lost 4, with 18 bases in between. Germline assignment: CDR1 SGHRS and CDR2 YFSETQ. This chain's CDR3 is CASSPSGGKTYEQYF. CDR3 nucleotide sequence: TGCGCCAGCAGCCCATCGGGGGGCAAGACATACGAGCAGTACTTC. Based on the CDR3 plus reference TRBV5-1 and TRBJ2-7, the full variable domain is KAGVTQTPRYLIKTRGQQVTLSCSPISGHRSVSWYQQTPGQGLQFLFEYFSETQRNKGNFPGRFSGRQFSNSRSEMNVSTLELGDSALYLCASSPSGGKTYEQYFGPGTRLTVT.

This clonotype has ten or more counts. The chain joins TRBV28 to TRBJ1-5; possible D gene TRBD1, 6 bases. The germline V gene encodes CDR1 MDHEN and CDR2 SYDVKM. V was clipped by 1 base and J by 4 bases, with 14 bases between them. The CDR3 extends over 16 amino acids. CDR3 protein: CASSLLRGGGNQPQHF. CDR3 sequence (DNA): TGTGCCAGCAGTTTATTGAGGGGGGGAGGGAATCAGCCCCAGCATTTT.

Many counts were recorded for this clonotype. The chain is built from TRBV3-1 and TRBJ2-7; TRBD1 might be the D (5 bases). The germline V gene encodes CDR1 LGHDT and CDR2 YNNKEL (reference sequence). The V gene lost 2 bases and the J gene lost 3 bases, with 11 bases spanning the gap. The CDR3 runs 14 residues. The CDR3 reads CASSQRGLYYEQYF. CDR3 nucleotides: TGTGCCAGCAGCCAAAGGGGTTTGTACTACGAGCAGTACTTC.

This clonotype was seen more than once but under ten times. The rearrangement uses TRBV5-1 and TRBJ2-2; TRBD1 agrees at 7 bases. Germline V gene data show CDR1 as SGHRS and CDR2 as YFSETQ. CDR3 size: 16 residues. V gave up 0 bases and J gave up 4 bases; unmatched junction bases: 6. CDR3 nucleotide sequence: TGCGCCAGCAGCTTGGCCCGGGACAGTGGCACCGGGGAGCTGTTTTTT. It translates to CASSLARDSGTGELFF.

This clonotype was detected only a few times. This chain uses TRBV19 with TRBJ2-2; D may be TRBD2 (7 bases). The ends were cut back, 10 bases at V and 3 bases at J, with 18 bases in the middle. CDR1 and CDR2 from the germline V gene are LNHDA and SQIVND (reference sequence). CDR3 length: 15 residues. This CDR3 is CATLGGARDTGELFF. The CDR3 nucleotides are TGTGCCACCTTAGGGGGGGCGCGGGACACCGGGGAGCTGTTTTTT. The full variable domain, in which reference TRBV19 and TRBJ2-2 provide the parts outside the CDR3, is DGGITQSPKYLFRKEGQNVTLSCEQNLNHDAMYWYRQDPGQGLRLIYYSQIVNDFQKGDIAEGYSVSREKKESFPLTVTSAQKNPTAFYLCATLGGARDTGELFFGEGSRLTVL.

This clonotype was recorded many times. CDR3 region: CASSSRTASSYEQYF. The CDR3 DNA is TGTGCCAGCAGCAGCCGGACAGCGAGCTCCTACGAGCAGTACTTC. J is TRBJ2-7 and V is TRBV13; possible D gene TRBD1, 6 bases. Germline loops: CDR1 PRHDT, CDR2 FYEKMQ (reference sequence). Between the trimmed V and J ends, which lost 5 bases and 0 bases, there was a span of 14 bases. This CDR3 contains 15 residues. Drawing the rest from reference TRBV13 and TRBJ2-7, the complete variable domain is AAGVIQSPRHLIKEKRETATLKCYPIPRHDTVYWYQQGPGQDPQFLISFYEKMQSDKGSIPDRFSAQQFSDYHSELNMSSLELGDSALYFCASSSRTASSYEQYFGPGTRLTVT.

The chain couples TRBV5-1 to TRBJ1-1; possibly TRBD1 for D (5 bases). The CDR3 has 11 residues. In germline, CDR1 is SGHRS, CDR2 YFSETQ. V lost 3 bases to trimming and J lost 8 bases, with 8 bases between them. The CDR3 region has the DNA TGCGCCAGCAGCTGGGGCCAGGAAGCTTTCTTT. Its protein is CASSWGQEAFF.

This clonotype showed up many times. The V call is TRBV20-1, the J call TRBJ2-2; 11 nucleotides line up with TRBD2. Trimming at V came to 0 bases and at J to 5 bases, leaving 5 bases not matched to a gene. CDR1 is DFQATT, CDR2 SNEGSKA, per germline (reference sequence). The CDR3 has 16 residues. The CDR3 loop is CSARDDRLAGTGELFF. DNA of the CDR3: TGCAGTGCTAGAGATGATCGACTAGCGGGAACCGGGGAGCTGTTTTTT.

This clonotype was seen ten or more times. The V gene is TRBV5-1, the J gene TRBJ2-3; 8 bases map to TRBD1. V lost 8 bases to trimming and J lost 2 bases; unmatched junction nucleotides: 4. Germline CDR1 reads SGHRS; CDR2 reads YFSETQ. The CDR3 covers 13 residues. CDR3 sequence reads: CARRTGNTDTQYF. The CDR3 DNA is TGCGCCAGGAGGACAGGGAACACAGATACGCAGTATTTT.

This chain joins TRBV2 and TRBJ1-3, with D perhaps TRBD1 (5 bases). Per the germline V gene, CDR1 is SNHLY and CDR2 is FYNNEI. V gave up 1 base and J gave up 7 bases, with 17 bases separating them. The CDR3 covers 16 residues. CDR3: CASSEEQDLLGNTIYF. The CDR3 DNA sequence: TGTGCCAGCAGTGAAGAACAGGACCTCCTTGGGAACACCATATATTTT. Supplemented by reference TRBV2 and TRBJ1-3, the full variable domain reads EPEVTQTPSHQVTQMGQEVILRCVPISNHLYFYWYRQILGQKVEFLVSFYNNEISEKSEIFDDQFSVERPDGSNFTLKIRSTKLEDSAMYFCASSEEQDLLGNTIYFGEGSWLTVV.

Details on this clonotype: A much larger clonotype is one base distant, so this may be a read error. The DNA for the CDR3 is TGTGCCAGCAGTGAATGGAGGGTGAGCACTGAAGCTTTCTTT. It specifies CASSEWRVSTEAFF. The chain couples TRBV2 to TRBJ1-1; D call uncertain. V shed 2 bases and J shed 4 bases, with 11 bases lying between them. Germline-derived CDR1 and CDR2 are SNHLY and FYNNEI. This CDR3 has 14 amino acids.

This clonotype was seen ten or more times. Here the CDR3 DNA reads TGTGCCAGCAGCTTAGCGGCAGGGAACACTGAAGCTTTCTTT. Its protein product is CASSLAAGNTEAFF. The chain is built from TRBV11-3 and TRBJ1-1, with D hard to call. The V end was cut by 1 base, the J end by 1 base, with 7 bases between. The CDR3 has 14 residues. Germline V lookup: CDR1 SGHNT, CDR2 YENEEA. Looking up the rest from reference TRBV11-3 and TRBJ1-1 gives the full variable domain: EAGVVQSPRYKIIEKKQPVAFWCNPISGHNTLYWYLQNLGQGPELLIRYENEEAVDDSQLPKDRFSAERLKGVDSTLKIQPAELGDSAVYLCASSLAAGNTEAFFGQGTRLTVV.

This clonotype was seen more than once but under ten times. This chain uses TRBV3-1 with TRBJ2-2; possibly TRBD2 for D (8 bases). Trimming cost V 8 bases and J 6 bases, with 16 bases left between them. This CDR3 has 14 amino acids. Per the germline V gene, CDR1 is LGHDT and CDR2 is YNNKEL (reference sequence). The CDR3 reads CASSGGREAGELFF. Here the CDR3 DNA reads TGTGCCAGCTCAGGGGGGCGGGAGGCCGGGGAGCTGTTTTTT.

Comment on this clonotype: Possible read error: a much larger clone is one base away. This chain uses TRBV12-5 with TRBJ2-1; possibly TRBD2 for D (6 bases). Trimming removed 2 bases at V and 0 bases at J, with 17 bases between. Germline-derived CDR1 and CDR2 are LGHNT and FRNRAP. CDR3 length: 18 amino acids. The CDR3 here is CASGLLLEGRSSYNEQFF. The CDR3 DNA is TGTGCTAGTGGTTTGCTCCTAGAGGGGAGGAGCTCCTACAATGAGCAGTTCTTC.

This clonotype was counted ten times or more. The genes are TRBV20-1 and TRBJ2-3, with D possibly matching TRBD2 (5 bases). V was pared by 0 bases and J by 5 bases, with 18 bases between. Germline CDR1 and CDR2: DFQATT and SNEGSKA (reference sequence). The CDR3 consists of 16 residues. Written as DNA, the CDR3 is TGCAGTGCTAGAGATGAAGACTGGGTGGCGGGAGATACGCAGTATTTT. It translates to CSARDEDWVAGDTQYF.

This clonotype was seen ten or more times. The chain recombines TRBV6-1 with TRBJ2-3; TRBD2 matches 13 bases. Per germline, CDR1 MNHNS and CDR2 SASEGT. The V segment lost 4 bases and the J segment 4 bases; nucleotides outside the gene matches: 2. This CDR3 is 15 amino acids long. The CDR3 spells CASSVTSGGSDTQYF. CDR3 bases: TGTGCCAGCAGTGTGACTAGCGGGGGGTCAGATACGCAGTATTTT.

CDR3 coding DNA: TGTGCCAGCAGCCAAGAACAGCGGGACAACACCGGGGAGCTGTTTTTT. Encoded protein: CASSQEQRDNTGELFF. The chain is built from TRBV4-2 and TRBJ2-2; TRBD2 agrees at 7 bases. Germline CDR1 LGHNA, CDR2 YNFKEQ. Unmatched junction bases numbered 3, after V lost 0 bases and J lost 2 bases. The CDR3 spans 16 residues.